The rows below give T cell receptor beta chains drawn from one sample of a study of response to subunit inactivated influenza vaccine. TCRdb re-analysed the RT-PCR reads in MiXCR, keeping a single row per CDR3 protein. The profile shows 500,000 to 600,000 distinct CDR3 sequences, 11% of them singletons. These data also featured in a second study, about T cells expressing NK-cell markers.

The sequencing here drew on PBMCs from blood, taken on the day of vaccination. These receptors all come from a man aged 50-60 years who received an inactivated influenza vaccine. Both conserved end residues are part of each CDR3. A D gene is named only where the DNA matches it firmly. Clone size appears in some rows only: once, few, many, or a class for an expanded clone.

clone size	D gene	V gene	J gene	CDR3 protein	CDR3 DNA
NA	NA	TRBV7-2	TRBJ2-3	CASSPRMLETQYF	TGTGCCAGCAGCCCTCGGATGTTGGAGACGCAGTATTTT
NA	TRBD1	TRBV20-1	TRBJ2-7	CSARVRTGRVNEQYF	TGCAGTGCTAGAGTTCGGACAGGTCGGGTGAACGAGCAGTACTTC
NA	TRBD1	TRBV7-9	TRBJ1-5	CASSLTGTGGNQPQHF	TGTGCCAGCAGTCTGACCGGGACAGGAGGCAATCAGCCCCAGCATTTT
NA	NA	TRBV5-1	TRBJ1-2	CASSLADQAYGYTF	TGCGCCAGCAGCTTGGCCGATCAGGCCTATGGCTACACCTTC
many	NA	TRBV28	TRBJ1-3	CASRGGSGNTIYF	TGTGCCAGCAGGGGCGGCTCTGGAAACACCATATATTTT
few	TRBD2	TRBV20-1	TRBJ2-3	CSAGLAGGRDTQYF	TGCAGTGCCGGACTAGCGGGGGGCAGAGATACGCAGTATTTT
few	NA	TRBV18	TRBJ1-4	CASSPGVEKLFF	TGTGCCAGCTCACCAGGGGTTGAAAAACTGTTTTTT
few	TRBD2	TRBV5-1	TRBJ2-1	CASSPVGTSRTGNEQFF	TGCGCCAGCAGCCCCGTAGGGACTAGCCGGACAGGCAATGAGCAGTTCTTC
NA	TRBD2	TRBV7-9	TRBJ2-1	CASSRLAGVYNEQFF	TGTGCCAGCAGCAGACTAGCGGGGGTGTACAATGAGCAGTTCTTC
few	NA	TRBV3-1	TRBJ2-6	CASSRGGTNQASGANVLTF	TGTGCCAGCAGTCGGGGAGGAACAAACCAAGCGTCTGGGGCCAACGTCCTGACTTTC
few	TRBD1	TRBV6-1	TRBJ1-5	CASSETGLNQPQHF	TGTGCCAGCAGTGAGACAGGGCTTAATCAGCCCCAGCATTTT
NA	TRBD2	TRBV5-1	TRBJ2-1	CASSLRPSGGNNEQFF	TGCGCCAGCAGCTTGAGGCCTAGCGGGGGGAACAATGAGCAGTTCTTC
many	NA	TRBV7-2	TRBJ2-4	CASSSPGAKNIQYF	TGTGCCAGCAGCTCCCCAGGGGCCAAAAACATTCAGTACTTC
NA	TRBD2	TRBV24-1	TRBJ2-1	CATSDWDYLFF	TGTGCCACCAGTGATTGGGACTACCTGTTCTTC
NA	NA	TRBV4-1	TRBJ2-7	CASSPAPRGPFDEQYF	TGCGCCAGCAGCCCAGCCCCCCGGGGGCCCTTCGACGAGCAGTACTTC
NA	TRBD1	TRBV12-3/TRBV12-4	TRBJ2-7	CASSFRTGPYEQYF	TGTGCCAGCAGTTTTCGGACAGGGCCTTACGAGCAGTACTTC
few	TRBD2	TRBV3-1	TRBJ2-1	CASERLAGDQFF	TGTGCCAGCGAGCGACTAGCGGGAGATCAGTTCTTC
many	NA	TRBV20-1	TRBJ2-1	CSSSQGSYEQFF	TGCAGCTCCTCGCAGGGGAGCTATGAGCAGTTCTTC
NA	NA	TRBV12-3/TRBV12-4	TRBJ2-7	CASSLFASSYEQYF	TGTGCCAGCAGTTTGTTTGCGAGTTCCTACGAGCAGTACTTC
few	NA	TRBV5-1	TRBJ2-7	CASSLFEWDPYEQYF	TGCGCCAGCAGCCTGTTTGAGTGGGACCCCTACGAGCAGTACTTC
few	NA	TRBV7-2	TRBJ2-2	CASSLLTGLNTGELFF	TGTGCCAGCAGCCTCTTGACCGGATTGAACACCGGGGAGCTGTTTTTT
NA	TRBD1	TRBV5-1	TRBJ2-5	CASSLASGTGETQYF	TGCGCCAGCAGCTTGGCCAGCGGGACAGGGGAGACCCAGTACTTC
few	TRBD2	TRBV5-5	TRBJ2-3	CASSSFSGGATDTQYF	TGTGCCAGCAGCTCCTTTAGCGGGGGGGCCACAGATACGCAGTATTTT
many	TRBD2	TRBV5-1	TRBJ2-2	CASSSGLANTGELFF	TGTGCCAGCAGTTCGGGACTAGCAAACACCGGGGAGCTGTTTTTT
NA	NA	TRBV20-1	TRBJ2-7	CSARDRSRNLYEQYF	TGCAGTGCTAGAGATAGGTCGAGGAATCTCTACGAGCAGTACTTC